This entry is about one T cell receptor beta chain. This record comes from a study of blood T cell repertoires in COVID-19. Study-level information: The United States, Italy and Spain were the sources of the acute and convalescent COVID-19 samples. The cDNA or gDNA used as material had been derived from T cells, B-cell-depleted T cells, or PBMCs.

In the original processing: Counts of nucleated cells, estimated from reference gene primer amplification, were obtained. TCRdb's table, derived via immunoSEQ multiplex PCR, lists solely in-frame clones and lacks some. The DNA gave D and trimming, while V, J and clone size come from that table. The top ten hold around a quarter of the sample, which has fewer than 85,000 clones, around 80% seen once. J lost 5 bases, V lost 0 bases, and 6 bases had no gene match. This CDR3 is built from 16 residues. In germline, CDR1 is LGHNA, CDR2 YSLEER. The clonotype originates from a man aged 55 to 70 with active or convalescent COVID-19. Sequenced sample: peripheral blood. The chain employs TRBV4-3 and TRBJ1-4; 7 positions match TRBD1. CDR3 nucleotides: TGCGCCAGCAGCCAAGATGTGACAGGGCAGAATGAAAAACTGTTTTTT. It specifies CASSQDVTGQNEKLFF.